These 17 T cell receptor beta chains came from one sample sequenced in a study of blood T cell repertoires in COVID-19 (dated by TCRdb to 2018 to 2020). The library was built by means of the immunoSEQ multiplex PCR assay. As stored in TCRdb, this immuneACCESS dataset retains in-frame rearrangements with V and J assigned. A fraction of the clones does not appear; measured against another copy, unresolved V genes explain less than half of the discrepancy, and the remainder lacks a known reason. This sample is represented by around 280,000 clones; around 90% of them were singletons. The ten largest clones take up about 5.5% of the sample. Sequencing used PBMCs or T cells enriched from blood (not recorded which). These receptor sequences come from a middle-aged woman who had recovered from COVID-19.

The rearrangement links TRBV7-9 to TRBJ2-7, with D perhaps TRBD1 (6 bases). V was shortened by 5 bases and J by 2 bases, with 13 bases between the two germline ends. Per germline, CDR1 SEHNR and CDR2 FQNEAQ (reference sequence). The CDR3 covers 14 residues. CDR3 DNA: TGTGCCAGCAGCCAAGCACAGGGCCCCTACGAGCAGTACTTC. Amino acid sequence: CASSQAQGPYEQYF. Together with reference TRBV7-9 and TRBJ2-7, the CDR3 gives the full variable domain: DTGVSQNPRHKITKRGQNVTFRCDPISEHNRLYWYRQTLGQGPEFLTYFQNEAQLEKSRLLSDRFSAERPKGSFSTLEIQRTEQGDSAMYLCASSQAQGPYEQYFGPGTRLTVT.

V usage is TRBV6-5 and J usage is TRBJ2-7; tentative D call: TRBD1 (5 bases). V lost 4 bases and J 2 bases, leaving 9 bases between the germline ends. Germline V gives CDR1 MNHEY, CDR2 SVGAGI. This CDR3 comprises 13 residues. CDR3 region: CASSLAGTYEQYF. As DNA, the CDR3 is TGTGCCAGCAGTTTGGCAGGGACCTACGAGCAGTACTTC.

The rearrangement joins TRBV7-3 to TRBJ2-5; 7 bases are shared with TRBD2. Germline-derived CDR1 and CDR2 are SGHTA and FQGTGA. The junction had 9 bases not matched to a gene; V was cut back by 4 bases and J by 4 bases. CDR3 size: 15 residues. The CDR3 nucleotides read TGTGCCAGCAGCTCCACCGGGACTATGGCAGAGACCCAGTACTTC. Translated: CASSSTGTMAETQYF.

This chain uses TRBV19 with TRBJ2-3; 8 bases agree with TRBD2. Germline CDR1 reads LNHDA; CDR2 reads SQIVND (reference sequence). V shed 6 bases and J 4 bases; nucleotides not matched to a gene: 9. The CDR3 sequence is 15 residues long. CDR3 sequence: CASSNTGLVPDTQYF. CDR3 in DNA: TGTGCCAGTAGCAATACGGGACTAGTTCCAGATACGCAGTATTTT.

The chain has TRBV5-4 and TRBJ2-2, with TRBD2 identical over 8 bases. The CDR3 contains 15 residues. CDR1 and CDR2 from the germline V gene are SGHNT and YYREEE (reference sequence). The trim removed 1 base at V and 5 bases at J, leaving 4 bases unmatched. The CDR3 is CASSLRAGVTGELFF. The CDR3 coding sequence is TGTGCCAGCAGCTTGCGAGCGGGAGTGACCGGGGAGCTGTTTTTT.

The V gene is TRBV25-1, the J gene TRBJ1-1, with D possibly TRBD1 on 6 matching bases. The CDR3 covers 15 residues. V lost 4 bases to trimming and J lost 4 bases, with 16 bases between them. Germline values: CDR1 MGHDK, CDR2 SYGVNS. This chain's CDR3 is CASSGAGTLFTEAFF. CDR3 in DNA: TGTGCCAGCAGTGGGGCCGGGACACTTTTCACTGAAGCTTTCTTT.

To note about this clone: One end of the junction does not line up with germline, which may come from a read error. The chain has TRBV7-7 and TRBJ2-1, with 9 bases lining up with TRBD2. Per the germline V gene, CDR1 is SSHAT and CDR2 is FNYEAQ (reference sequence). This CDR3 contains 18 residues. CDR3 in DNA: TGTGCTAGCAGCCAAGCAACAGCGGGAGGAAACGTGGGCAATGAGCAGTTCTTC. It is translated as CASSQATAGGNVGNEQFF. Together with reference TRBV7-7 and TRBJ2-1, the CDR3 gives the full variable domain: GAGVSQSPRYKVTKRGQDVTLRCDPISSHATLYWYQQALGQGPEFLTYFNYEAQPDKSGLPSDRFSAERPEGSISTLTIQRTEQRDSAMYRCASSQATAGGNVGNEQFFGPGTRLTVL.

The chain carries TRBV5-1 and TRBJ2-7; tentative D call: TRBD2 (6 bases). This CDR3 region has 16 residues. The V gene lost 0 bases and the J gene lost 7 bases, with 20 bases spanning the gap. The V gene's germline CDR1 is SGHRS and CDR2 YFSETQ. CDR3 in DNA: TGCGCCAGCAGCTTGGGCCCCGAGCGGGCCCTCGGGGAGCAGTACTTC. This gives the protein CASSLGPERALGEQYF.

At least ten counts were recorded for this clone. V is TRBV15 and J is TRBJ2-1; TRBD2 agrees at 8 bases. V was clipped by 0 bases and J by 4 bases; unmatched bases: 8. In germline, CDR1 is LNHNV, CDR2 YYDKDF (reference sequence). The CDR3 spans 17 residues. For the CDR3, the DNA is TGTGCCACCAGCAGAGAGAGTGCGGGAGGCAGTTACAATGAGCAGTTCTTC. It is translated as CATSRESAGGSYNEQFF.

This clone was found many times. The rearrangement uses TRBV7-3 and TRBJ2-1; 7 nucleotides align to TRBD2. The CDR3 is made up of 15 amino acids. CDR1 and CDR2 (germline): SGHTA, FQGTGA. With 1 base clipped from V and 8 bases from J, the junction kept 8 bases outside the gene matches. Here the CDR3 reads CASSLMGGSSDEQFF. CDR3 DNA sequence: TGTGCCAGCAGCTTAATGGGCGGGAGCAGCGATGAGCAGTTCTTC.

This clone has ten or more counts. This chain connects TRBV28 to TRBJ2-1; D possibly corresponds to TRBD2 (6 bases). Germline CDR1 and CDR2: MDHEN and SYDVKM. V lost 3 bases and J lost 12, with 15 bases in between. The CDR3 has 13 amino acids. CDR3 loop: CASSFTGLGGQFF. The DNA for the CDR3 is TGTGCCAGCAGTTTTACAGGCTTGGGGGGGCAGTTCTTC.

The genes are TRBV19 and TRBJ1-6; 7 nucleotides align to TRBD1. V trimming: 6 bases; J trimming: 5 bases; junction bases outside the gene matches: 13. The CDR3 is 17 amino acids. The germline V gene encodes CDR1 LNHDA and CDR2 SQIVND (reference sequence). CDR3 nucleotides: TGTGCCAGTAGGAAAACAGGGACAGCGCTAGATAATTCACCCCTCCACTTT. The encoded protein is CASRKTGTALDNSPLHF.

V and J are TRBV20-1 and TRBJ1-3; D perhaps matches TRBD1 (5 bases). This CDR3 comprises 11 residues. Germline CDR1 reads DFQATT; CDR2 reads SNEGSKA (reference sequence). The chain's CDR3 is CSGLLRGTIYF. The CDR3 coding sequence is TGCAGCGGTCTTCTTAGGGGCACCATATATTTT.

The J gene is TRBJ2-7, the V gene TRBV6-2 or TRBV6-3, with no clear D. This CDR3 is 15 amino acids long. The V gene lost 5 bases and the J gene lost 5 bases, with 19 bases spanning the gap. CDR1 MNHEY and CDR2 SVGEGT come from the germline V gene. CDR3 sequence (DNA): TGTGCCAGCAGTCAAACTTTCACGAATCTCAACGAGCAGTACTTC. It is translated as CASSQTFTNLNEQYF.

V usage is TRBV4-3 and J usage is TRBJ2-7; tentatively, D is TRBD1 (5 bases). Trimming stripped 0 bases from V and 2 bases from J, with 14 bases between. Germline V lookup: CDR1 LGHNA, CDR2 YSLEER. The CDR3 extends over 16 amino acids. CDR3 residues: CASSQEVSGFPYEQYF. In nucleotides, the CDR3 is TGCGCCAGCAGCCAAGAAGTGTCAGGGTTCCCCTACGAGCAGTACTTC.

On this clone itself: The DNA is left out, because the CDR3 cannot be placed on it with certainty; the CDR3 is given as TCRdb lists it. The rearrangement joins TRBV28 to TRBJ2-7; TRBD2 is taken as the D call from the table, unchecked against the DNA. The CDR3 length is 12 residues, termini included. Germline V lookup: CDR1 MDHEN, CDR2 SYDVKM. The CDR3 protein is CASSLERDEQYF.

The chain couples TRBV19 to TRBJ1-1, with TRBD1 matching over 7 bases. This CDR3 spans 13 amino acids. Germline V gives CDR1 LNHDA, CDR2 SQIVND (reference sequence). Losses at the gene ends were 8 bases for V and 1 base for J; bases not matched to a gene: 4. In nucleotides, the CDR3 is TGTGCCAGTGGGGGACAGAGGAACACTGAAGCTTTCTTT. This translates into CASGGQRNTEAFF.